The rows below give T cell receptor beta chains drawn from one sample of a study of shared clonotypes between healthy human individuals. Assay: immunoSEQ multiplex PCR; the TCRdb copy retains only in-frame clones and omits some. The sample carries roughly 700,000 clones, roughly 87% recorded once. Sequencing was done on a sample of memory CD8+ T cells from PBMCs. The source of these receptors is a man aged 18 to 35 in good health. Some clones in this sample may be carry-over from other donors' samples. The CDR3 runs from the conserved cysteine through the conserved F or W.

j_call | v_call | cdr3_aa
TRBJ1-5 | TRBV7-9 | CASSYGTSNQPQHF
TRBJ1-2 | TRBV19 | CASTDLRGYGYTF
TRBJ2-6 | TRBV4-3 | CASSQEAGSGANVLTF
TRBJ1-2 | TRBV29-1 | CSGAGGGGYTF
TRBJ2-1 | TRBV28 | CASSQGLAGAEQFF
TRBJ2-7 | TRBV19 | CASSNRDGYPYEQYF
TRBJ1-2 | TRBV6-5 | CASKGSGPSYGYTF
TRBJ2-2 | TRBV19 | CASFDVTGELFF
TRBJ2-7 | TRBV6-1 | CASSPKTVSYEQYF
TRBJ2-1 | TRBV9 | CASSVTFGLAVYNEQFF
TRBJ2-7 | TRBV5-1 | CASSLSGVVYEQYF
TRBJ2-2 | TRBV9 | CASRSRSSSGELFF
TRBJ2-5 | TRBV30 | CAWSGSSGPETQYF
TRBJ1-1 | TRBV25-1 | CASGGQGATEAFF
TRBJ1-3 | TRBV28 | CASSPRGNTIYF
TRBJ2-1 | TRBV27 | CASSLGQGQFTEQFF
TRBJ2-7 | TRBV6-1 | CASIKFPALYEQYF
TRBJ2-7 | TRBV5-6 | CASSLESGPGEQYF
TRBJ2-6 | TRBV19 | CASSPGPYPGANVLTF
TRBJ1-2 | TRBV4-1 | CASSQDHGARAGYTF
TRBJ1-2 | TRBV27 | CASSLRGPVYGYTF
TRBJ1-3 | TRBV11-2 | CASSFPRTESSSGNTIYF
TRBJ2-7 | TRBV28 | CASSGSNSQGGAGEPYEQYF
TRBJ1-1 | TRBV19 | CASRLRTGPVVFMNTEAFF
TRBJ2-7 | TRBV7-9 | CASSPLGPYLSEQYF
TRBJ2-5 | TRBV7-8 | CASSLDPGALQETQYF
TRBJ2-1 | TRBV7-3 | CASSLWGQGRPYNEQFF